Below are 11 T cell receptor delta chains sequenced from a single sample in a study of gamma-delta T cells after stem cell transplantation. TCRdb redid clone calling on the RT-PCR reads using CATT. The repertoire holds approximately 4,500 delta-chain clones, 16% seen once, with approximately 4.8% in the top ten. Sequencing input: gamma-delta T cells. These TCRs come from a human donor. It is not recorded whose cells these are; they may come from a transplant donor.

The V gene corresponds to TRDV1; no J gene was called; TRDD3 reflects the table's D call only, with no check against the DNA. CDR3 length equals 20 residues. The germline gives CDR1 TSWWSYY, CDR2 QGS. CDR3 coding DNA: TGTGCTCTTGGGGACCCCATCAGTTTTAACCGGGGGATAACGCAAACGAACCTCATCTTT. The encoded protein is CALGDPISFNRGITQTNLIF.

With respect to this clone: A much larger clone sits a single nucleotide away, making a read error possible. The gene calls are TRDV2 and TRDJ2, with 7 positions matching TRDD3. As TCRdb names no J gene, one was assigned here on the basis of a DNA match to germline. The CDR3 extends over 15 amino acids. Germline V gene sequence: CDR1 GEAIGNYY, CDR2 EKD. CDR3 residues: CACDTGGALTAKLFF. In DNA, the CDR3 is TGTGCCTGTGACACTGGGGGAGCTTTGACAGCAAAACTCTTCTTT.

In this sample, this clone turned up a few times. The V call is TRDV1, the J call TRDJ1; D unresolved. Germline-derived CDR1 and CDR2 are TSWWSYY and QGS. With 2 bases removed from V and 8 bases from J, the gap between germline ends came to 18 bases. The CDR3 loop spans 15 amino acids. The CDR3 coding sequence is TGTGCTCTTGGGGAAGTTAGAGTAATGGGTGAGAAACTCATCTTT. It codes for CALGEVRVMGEKLIF.

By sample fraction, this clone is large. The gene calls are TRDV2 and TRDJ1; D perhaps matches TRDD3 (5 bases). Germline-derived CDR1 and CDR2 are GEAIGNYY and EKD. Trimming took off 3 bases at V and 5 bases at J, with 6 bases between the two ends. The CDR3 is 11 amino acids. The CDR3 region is CACDLGDKLIF. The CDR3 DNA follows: TGTGCCTGTGACCTGGGAGATAAACTCATCTTT.

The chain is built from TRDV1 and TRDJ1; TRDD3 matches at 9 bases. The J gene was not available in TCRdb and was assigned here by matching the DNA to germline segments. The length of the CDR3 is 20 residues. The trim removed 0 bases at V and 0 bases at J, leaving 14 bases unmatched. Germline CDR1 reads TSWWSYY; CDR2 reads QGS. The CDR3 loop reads CALGELGTPLLGEHTDKLIF. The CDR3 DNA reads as TGTGCTCTTGGGGAACTAGGCACCCCCTTACTGGGGGAGCACACCGATAAACTCATCTTT.

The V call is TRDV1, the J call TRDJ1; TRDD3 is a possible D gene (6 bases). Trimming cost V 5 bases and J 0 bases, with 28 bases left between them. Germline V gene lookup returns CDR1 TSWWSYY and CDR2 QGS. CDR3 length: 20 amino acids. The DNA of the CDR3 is TGTGCTCTTGGGCCACAAGGGGATTCTCGACTTTACTGGTACACCGATAAACTCATCTTT. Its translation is CALGPQGDSRLYWYTDKLIF.

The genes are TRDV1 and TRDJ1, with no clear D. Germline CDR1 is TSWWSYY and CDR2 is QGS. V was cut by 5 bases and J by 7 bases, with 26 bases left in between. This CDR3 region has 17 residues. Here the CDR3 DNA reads TGTGCTCTTGGGCGAGTCCGTCGTAAACCGGGTGAGGGTAAACTCATCTTT. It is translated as CALGRVRRKPGEGKLIF.

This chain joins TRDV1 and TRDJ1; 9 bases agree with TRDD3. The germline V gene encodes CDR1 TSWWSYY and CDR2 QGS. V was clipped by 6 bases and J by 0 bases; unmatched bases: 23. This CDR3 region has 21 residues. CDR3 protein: CALGILSSSYWGTSYTDKLIF. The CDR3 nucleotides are TGTGCTCTTGGAATATTGTCCTCCTCGTACTGGGGGACTTCGTACACCGATAAACTCATCTTT.

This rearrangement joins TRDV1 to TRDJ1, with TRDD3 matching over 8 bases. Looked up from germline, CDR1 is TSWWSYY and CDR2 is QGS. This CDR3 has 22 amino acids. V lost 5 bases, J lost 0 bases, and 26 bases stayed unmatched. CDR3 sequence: CALGKSRLHWGRTEKYTDKLIF. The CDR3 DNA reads TGTGCTCTTGGGAAGTCCCGCCTACACTGGGGGCGAACCGAGAAATACACCGATAAACTCATCTTT.

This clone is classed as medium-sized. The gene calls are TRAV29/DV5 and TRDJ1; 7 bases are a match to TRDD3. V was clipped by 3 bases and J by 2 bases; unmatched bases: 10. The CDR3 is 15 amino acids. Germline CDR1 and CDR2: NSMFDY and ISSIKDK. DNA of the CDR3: TGTGCAGCAAATCTAGGGGGATCCGCAACCGATAAACTCATCTTT. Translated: CAANLGGSATDKLIF.

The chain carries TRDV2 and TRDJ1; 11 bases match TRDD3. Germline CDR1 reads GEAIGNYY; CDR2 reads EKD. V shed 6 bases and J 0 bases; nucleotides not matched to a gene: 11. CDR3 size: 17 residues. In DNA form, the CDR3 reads TGTGCCTGTCAGAAACTGGGGGATAGATTGTACACCGATAAACTCATCTTT. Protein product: CACQKLGDRLYTDKLIF.